These 24 T cell receptor beta chains share one sample of origin, sequenced in a study of shared clonotypes between healthy human individuals. TCRdb's copy holds only in-frame clones and misses some; the assay was immunoSEQ multiplex PCR. Here the sample spans about 110,000 clones, 68% being singletons. The specimen was memory CD8+ T cells sorted from blood. Subset indicated: CD45RO+ cells pooled with CCR7-negative TemRA cells. These receptors came from a young woman in good health.

The genes are TRBV11-2 and TRBJ2-1, with 10 nucleotides matching TRBD2. The J segment lost 9 bases and the V segment lost 1 base, leaving 3 bases of the junction unmatched. The germline V gene has CDR1 SGHAT and CDR2 FQNNGV. The CDR3 length is 14 residues. The CDR3 sequence is CASSLALAGVEQFF. The CDR3 DNA reads TGTGCCAGCAGCTTAGCCCTAGCGGGAGTTGAGCAGTTCTTC.

There are a few counts of this clone. This chain joins TRBV9 and TRBJ1-2, with D unresolved. The V gene's germline CDR1 is SGDLS and CDR2 YYNGEE. Trimming pared 3 bases from V and 8 bases from J, leaving 11 bases between. This CDR3 is 12 amino acids long. This CDR3 is CASSELGSGYTF. CDR3 nucleotide sequence: TGTGCCAGCAGCGAACTAGGGAGCGGCTACACCTTC.

V is TRBV5-1 and J is TRBJ2-1, with D maybe TRBD2 (5 bases). Germline CDR1 SGHRS, CDR2 YFSETQ. Trimming took off 4 bases at V and 5 bases at J, with 16 bases between the two ends. CDR3 size: 15 residues. The CDR3 loop is CASSTGIETHNEQFF. In nucleotides, the CDR3 is TGCGCCAGCAGCACCGGGATCGAAACACACAATGAGCAGTTCTTC.

The chain links TRBV25-1 to TRBJ2-7; D gene unclear. Germline assignment: CDR1 MGHDK and CDR2 SYGVNS. Trimming left V 4 bases short and J 3 bases short, with 7 bases between. The CDR3 is 12 amino acids. The CDR3, as DNA: TGTGCCAGCAGTGCGAACAGCTACGAGCAGTACTTC. It specifies CASSANSYEQYF.

The CDR3 region has the DNA TGCGCCAGCAGCCGCATATTCAGGGGTTACACCGGGGAGCTGTTTTTT. Amino acids: CASSRIFRGYTGELFF. The chain uses TRBV4-1 and TRBJ2-2, with a possible D match to TRBD1 (6 bases). The CDR3 contains 16 residues. Germline V gene sequence: CDR1 MGHRA, CDR2 YSYEKL. V was trimmed by 4 bases and J by 3 bases, leaving 15 bases between them.

This clone was recorded many times. The chain carries TRBV6-4 and TRBJ2-5; tentatively, D is TRBD2 (6 bases). Trimming removed 4 bases at V and 4 bases at J, with 16 bases between. CDR1 and CDR2 (germline): MRHNA, SNTAGT. This CDR3 is 15 amino acids long. CDR3 protein: CASSASPGEAETQYF. DNA of the CDR3: TGTGCCAGCAGTGCTTCCCCGGGGGAAGCAGAGACCCAGTACTTC.

The chain combines TRBV11-2 with TRBJ2-7; 7 bases fit TRBD2. After removal of 5 bases from V and 2 bases from J, the junction contained 3 bases not matched to a gene. CDR3 size: 13 residues. The V gene's germline CDR1 is SGHAT and CDR2 FQNNGV. DNA of the CDR3: TGTGCCAGCAGCCCGGGACTAACCTACGAGCAGTACTTC. This gives the protein CASSPGLTYEQYF. The full variable domain, rest sourced from reference TRBV11-2 and TRBJ2-7, is EAGVAQSPRYKIIEKRQSVAFWCNPISGHATLYWYQQILGQGPKLLIQFQNNGVVDDSQLPKDRFSAERLKGVDSTLKIQPAKLEDSAVYLCASSPGLTYEQYFGPGTRLTVT.

The CDR3 protein is CASSQGTVYLAEAFF. For the CDR3, the DNA is TGTGCCAGCAGTCAGGGGACAGTTTATCTGGCTGAAGCTTTCTTT. This rearrangement joins TRBV27 to TRBJ1-1; TRBD1 agrees at 7 bases. Germline loops: CDR1 MNHEY, CDR2 SMNVEV (reference sequence). CDR3 length: 15 amino acids. V was clipped by 5 bases and J by 6 bases; unmatched bases: 12.

V and J are TRBV11-2 and TRBJ1-5; the D is unclear. This CDR3 is built from 13 residues. The germline V gene encodes CDR1 SGHAT and CDR2 FQNNGV. The V and J ends lost 5 bases and 9 bases respectively, with 14 bases between them. The CDR3 DNA reads as TGTGCCAGCAGCCGAGGAGTCGGGTTGCCCCAGCATTTT. Translation gives CASSRGVGLPQHF.

This chain joins TRBV18 and TRBJ2-1, with D perhaps being TRBD1 or TRBD2 (6 bases each). CDR1 and CDR2 (germline): KGHSH, LQKENI. The CDR3 is made up of 16 amino acids. V was clipped by 3 bases and J by 3 bases, with 15 bases between them. The CDR3 protein is CASSPSYRGHYNEQFF. CDR3 nucleotide sequence: TGTGCCAGCTCACCGAGTTATCGGGGGCACTACAATGAGCAGTTCTTC.

CDR3 region: CASSLSGSAYEQYF. The CDR3 region has the DNA TGTGCCAGCAGCTTGTCGGGGTCCGCCTACGAGCAGTACTTC. The chain carries TRBV5-4 and TRBJ2-7; tentative D call: TRBD2 (5 bases). This CDR3 is built from 14 residues. CDR1 and CDR2 (germline): SGHNT, YYREEE (reference sequence). The V gene lost 1 base and the J gene lost 2 bases, with 10 bases spanning the gap.

The chain has TRBV2 and TRBJ1-5; no clear D. Germline loops: CDR1 SNHLY, CDR2 FYNNEI. V lost 3 bases to trimming and J lost 0 bases, with 12 bases between them. There are 16 residues in the CDR3. Here the CDR3 reads CASSDRPPYSNQPQHF. CDR3 DNA: TGTGCCAGCAGTGACAGGCCACCTTATAGCAATCAGCCCCAGCATTTT. The full variable domain, its missing parts supplied by reference TRBV2 and TRBJ1-5, is EPEVTQTPSHQVTQMGQEVILRCVPISNHLYFYWYRQILGQKVEFLVSFYNNEISEKSEIFDDQFSVERPDGSNFTLKIRSTKLEDSAMYFCASSDRPPYSNQPQHFGDGTRLSIL.

The gene calls are TRBV19 and TRBJ2-6, with D uncertain. CDR3 size: 15 residues. The germline V and J ends were trimmed by 3 bases and 3 bases, with 9 bases remaining between them. Germline V gives CDR1 LNHDA, CDR2 SQIVND (reference sequence). The CDR3 loop is CASSISRYGANVLTF. CDR3 nucleotide sequence: TGTGCCAGTAGTATCTCCCGGTATGGGGCCAACGTCCTGACTTTC.

The genes are TRBV9 and TRBJ2-5; D is possibly TRBD1 or TRBD2 (7 bases each). The DNA end favors TRBJ2-7, so the J call may be wrong. The CDR3 length is 15 residues. In germline, CDR1 is SGDLS, CDR2 YYNGEE. CDR3 DNA sequence: TGTGCCAGCAGCCCCAGGGGGAGGGGAGAGGACGAGCAGTACTTC. It encodes CASSPRGRGEDEQYF.

V is TRBV7-8 and J is TRBJ1-1; the D gene is possibly TRBD1 (6 bases). Deletions cut 1 base from V and 4 bases from J, with 13 bases between. Germline V lookup: CDR1 SGHVS, CDR2 FQNEAQ. The CDR3 consists of 15 residues. CDR3 region: CASSLDRRGVTEAFF. The CDR3 DNA reads as TGTGCCAGCAGCTTAGATCGGAGGGGGGTCACTGAAGCTTTCTTT.

J is TRBJ1-5 and V is TRBV28; D might be TRBD1 (5 bases). Germline V gene sequence: CDR1 MDHEN, CDR2 SYDVKM. The CDR3 covers 15 residues. The germline V and J ends were trimmed by 5 bases and 0 bases, with 11 bases remaining between them. CDR3 sequence (DNA): TGTGCCAGCAGTGAAGCGGGGCATAGCAATCAGCCCCAGCATTTT. Its translation is CASSEAGHSNQPQHF.

The genes are TRBV11-2 and TRBJ2-3; TRBD2 agrees at 10 bases. Losses at the gene ends were 5 bases for V and 3 bases for J; bases not matched to a gene: 5. The CDR3 spans 15 residues. Per the germline V gene, CDR1 is SGHAT and CDR2 is FQNNGV. DNA for the CDR3: TGTGCCAGCAGCCGTAGCGGGAGGCAAACAGATACGCAGTATTTT. Translated, it gives CASSRSGRQTDTQYF.

This rearrangement joins TRBV28 to TRBJ2-5; TRBD2 matches at 8 bases. The CDR3 length is 14 residues. The V segment lost 8 bases and the J segment 5 bases; nucleotides outside the gene matches: 10. In germline, CDR1 is MDHEN, CDR2 SYDVKM. The CDR3 DNA is TGTGCCAGCGACGGCGGGAGGAACCTTGAGACCCAGTACTTC. This translates into CASDGGRNLETQYF.

This clone was seen many times. The rearrangement uses TRBV18 and TRBJ2-7; TRBD2 might be the D (6 bases). Trimming cost V 2 bases and J 6 bases, with 14 bases left between them. The germline gives CDR1 KGHSH, CDR2 LQKENI. The CDR3 extends over 14 amino acids. DNA for the CDR3: TGTGCCAGCTCACCAGCCGGGGGTTTAGGCGAGCAGTACTTC. Translated, it gives CASSPAGGLGEQYF. The variable domain in full, with the rest retrieved from reference TRBV18 and TRBJ2-7, is NAGVMQNPRHLVRRRGQEARLRCSPMKGHSHVYWYRQLPEEGLKFMVYLQKENIIDESGMPKERFSAEFPKEGPSILRIQQVVRGDSAAYFCASSPAGGLGEQYFGPGTRLTVT.

This clone was observed a few times. The chain has TRBV19 and TRBJ2-1, with D unclear. From germline, CDR1 is LNHDA and CDR2 SQIVND (reference sequence). V lost 1 base, J lost 3 bases, and 4 bases lay in between. This CDR3 region has 13 residues. Here the CDR3 reads CASSIGDYNEQFF. In DNA, the CDR3 is TGTGCCAGTAGTATAGGGGACTACAATGAGCAGTTCTTC.

The genes are TRBV4-2 and TRBJ2-5, with 9 bases matching TRBD2. Per germline, CDR1 LGHNA and CDR2 YNFKEQ. This CDR3 has 16 amino acids. V was pared by 1 base and J by 5 bases, with 8 bases of the junction left unmatched. In nucleotides, the CDR3 is TGTGCCAGCAGCCAAGGTGGCGCGGGAGGGCCGGAGACCCAGTACTTC. Encoded protein: CASSQGGAGGPETQYF.

As to this clone: The identical CDR3 is also encoded by other nucleotide sequences in the sample. The chain joins TRBV7-9 to TRBJ2-1; D perhaps matches TRBD2 (6 bases). Germline CDR1 reads SEHNR; CDR2 reads FQNEAQ (reference sequence). The CDR3 spans 16 residues. V lost 4 bases to trimming and J lost 9 bases, with 22 bases between them. CDR3 bases: TGTGCCAGCAGCTCTAACCTCTTCGGGAGTGCGCTTGAGCAGTTCTTC. Encoded protein: CASSSNLFGSALEQFF. Drawing the rest from reference TRBV7-9 and TRBJ2-1, the complete variable domain is DTGVSQNPRHKITKRGQNVTFRCDPISEHNRLYWYRQTLGQGPEFLTYFQNEAQLEKSRLLSDRFSAERPKGSFSTLEIQRTEQGDSAMYLCASSSNLFGSALEQFFGPGTRLTVL.

The genes are TRBV28 and TRBJ2-3; perhaps TRBD1 as D (6 bases). The CDR3 runs 15 residues. CDR1 is MDHEN, CDR2 SYDVKM, per germline. Trimming pared 2 bases from V and 7 bases from J, leaving 16 bases between. In DNA form, the CDR3 reads TGTGCCAGCAGTTTAGGTAGGGGGTTCGCATATACGCAGTATTTT. The encoded protein is CASSLGRGFAYTQYF.

This clone has only one observation. CDR3 protein: CAISQQRRNQPQHF. CDR3 DNA: TGTGCCATATCTCAACAGCGAAGAAATCAGCCCCAGCATTTT. The V and J genes are TRBV10-3 and TRBJ1-5; D uncertain. Germline CDR1 and CDR2: ENHRY and SYGVKD. The germline V and J ends were trimmed by 9 bases and 4 bases, with 16 bases remaining between them. The CDR3 is made up of 14 amino acids.